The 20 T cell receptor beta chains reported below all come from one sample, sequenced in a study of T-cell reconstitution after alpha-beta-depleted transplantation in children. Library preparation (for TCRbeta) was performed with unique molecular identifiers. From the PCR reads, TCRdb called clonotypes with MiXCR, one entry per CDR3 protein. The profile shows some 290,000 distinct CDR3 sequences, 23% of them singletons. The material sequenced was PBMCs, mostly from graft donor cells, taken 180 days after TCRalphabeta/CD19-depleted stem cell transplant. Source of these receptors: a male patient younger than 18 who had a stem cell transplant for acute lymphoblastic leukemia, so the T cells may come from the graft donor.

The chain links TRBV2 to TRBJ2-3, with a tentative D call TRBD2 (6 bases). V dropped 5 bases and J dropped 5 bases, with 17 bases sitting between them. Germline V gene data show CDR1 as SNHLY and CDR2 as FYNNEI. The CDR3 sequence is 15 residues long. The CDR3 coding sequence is TGTGCCAGCAGTACTACGACCAGGAGGGTAGATACGCAGTATTTT. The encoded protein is CASSTTTRRVDTQYF. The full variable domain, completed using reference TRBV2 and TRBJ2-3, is EPEVTQTPSHQVTQMGQEVILRCVPISNHLYFYWYRQILGQKVEFLVSFYNNEISEKSEIFDDQFSVERPDGSNFTLKIRSTKLEDSAMYFCASSTTTRRVDTQYFGPGTRLTVL.

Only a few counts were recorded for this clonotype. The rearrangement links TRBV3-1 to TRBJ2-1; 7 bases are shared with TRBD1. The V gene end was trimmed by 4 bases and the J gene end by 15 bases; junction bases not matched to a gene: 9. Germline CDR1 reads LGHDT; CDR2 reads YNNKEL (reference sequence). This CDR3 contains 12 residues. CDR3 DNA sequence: TGTGCCAGCAGCCGGACAGGTTCCCCTAGGTTCTTC. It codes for CASSRTGSPRFF.

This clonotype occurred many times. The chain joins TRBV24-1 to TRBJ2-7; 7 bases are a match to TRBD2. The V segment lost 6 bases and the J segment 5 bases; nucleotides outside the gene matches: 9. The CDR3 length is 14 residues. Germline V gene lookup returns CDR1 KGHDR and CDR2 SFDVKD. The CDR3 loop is CATSSGGSTHEQYF. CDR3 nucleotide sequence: TGTGCCACCAGTTCAGGCGGGAGTACACACGAGCAGTACTTC.

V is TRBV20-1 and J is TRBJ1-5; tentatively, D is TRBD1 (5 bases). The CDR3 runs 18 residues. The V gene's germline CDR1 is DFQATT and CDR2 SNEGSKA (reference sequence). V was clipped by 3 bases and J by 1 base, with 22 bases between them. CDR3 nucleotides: TGCAGTGCTAGGACCATCGTACAGGCCCCCAGGAGCAATCAGCCCCAGCATTTT. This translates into CSARTIVQAPRSNQPQHF.

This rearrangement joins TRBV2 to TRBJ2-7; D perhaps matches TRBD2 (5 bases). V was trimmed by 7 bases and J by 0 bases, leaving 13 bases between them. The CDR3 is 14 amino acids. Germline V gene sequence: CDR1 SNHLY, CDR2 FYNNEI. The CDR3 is CASIFDLASYEQYF. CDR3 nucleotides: TGTGCCAGCATATTCGACCTAGCCTCCTACGAGCAGTACTTC.

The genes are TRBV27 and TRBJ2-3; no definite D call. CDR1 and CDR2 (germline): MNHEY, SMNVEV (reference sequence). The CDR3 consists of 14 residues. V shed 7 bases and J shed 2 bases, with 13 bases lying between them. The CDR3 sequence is CASTSDFATDTQYF. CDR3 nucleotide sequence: TGTGCCAGCACCTCTGACTTTGCCACAGATACGCAGTATTTT.

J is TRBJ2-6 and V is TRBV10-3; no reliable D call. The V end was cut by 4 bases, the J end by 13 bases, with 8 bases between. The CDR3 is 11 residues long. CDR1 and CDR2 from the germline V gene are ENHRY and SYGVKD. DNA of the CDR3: TGTGCCATCAGTGCCGACTTTGTCCTGACTTTC. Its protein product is CAISADFVLTF.

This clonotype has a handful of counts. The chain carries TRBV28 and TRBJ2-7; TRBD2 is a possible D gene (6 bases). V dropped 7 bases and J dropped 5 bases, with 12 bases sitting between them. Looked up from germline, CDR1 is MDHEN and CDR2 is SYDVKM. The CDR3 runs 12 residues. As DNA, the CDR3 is TGTGCCAGCACCCCGGGACTTCACGAGCAGTACTTC. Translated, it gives CASTPGLHEQYF.

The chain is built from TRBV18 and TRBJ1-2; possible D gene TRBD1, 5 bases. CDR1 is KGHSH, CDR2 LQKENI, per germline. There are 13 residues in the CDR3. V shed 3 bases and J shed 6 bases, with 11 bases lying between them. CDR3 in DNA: TGTGCCAGCTCACCTAATCAAGGGGATGGCTACACCTTC. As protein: CASSPNQGDGYTF.

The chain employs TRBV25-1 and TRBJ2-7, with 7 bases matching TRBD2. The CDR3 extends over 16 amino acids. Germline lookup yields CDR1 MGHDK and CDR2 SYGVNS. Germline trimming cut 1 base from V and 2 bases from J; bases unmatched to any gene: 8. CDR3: CASSESSGGSTYEQYF. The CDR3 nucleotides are TGTGCCAGCAGTGAATCCTCCGGGGGGTCCACCTACGAGCAGTACTTC.

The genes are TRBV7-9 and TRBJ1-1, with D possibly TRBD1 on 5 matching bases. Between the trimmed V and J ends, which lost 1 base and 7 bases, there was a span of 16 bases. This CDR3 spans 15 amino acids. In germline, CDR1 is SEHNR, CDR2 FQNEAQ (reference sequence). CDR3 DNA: TGTGCCAGCAGCTTAGTCGGAGCTAGGGGACTTGAAGCTTTCTTT. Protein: CASSLVGARGLEAFF.

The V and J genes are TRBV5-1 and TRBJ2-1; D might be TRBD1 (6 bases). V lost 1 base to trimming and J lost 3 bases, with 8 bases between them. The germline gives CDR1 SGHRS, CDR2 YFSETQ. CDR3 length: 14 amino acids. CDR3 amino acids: CASSLTDSYNEQFF. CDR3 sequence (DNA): TGCGCCAGCAGCTTGACGGACAGCTACAATGAGCAGTTCTTC.

The CDR3: CASSLLFLNSPLHF. CDR3 coding DNA: TGTGCCAGCAGCCTCCTTTTTCTTAATTCACCCCTCCACTTT. V gene TRBV7-8 combines with J gene TRBJ1-6; D remains ambiguous. Germline-derived CDR1 and CDR2 are SGHVS and FQNEAQ. Trimming took 5 bases from V and 6 from J, leaving 11 bases between them. The CDR3 loop spans 14 amino acids.

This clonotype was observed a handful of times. DNA for the CDR3: TGTGCCAGCAGTCCGGGACTCCTGGGAGGGGATGGCTACACCTTC. Protein sequence: CASSPGLLGGDGYTF. This chain connects TRBV12-3 or TRBV12-4 to TRBJ1-2, with D tentatively TRBD1 (5 bases). The CDR3 contains 15 residues. Trimming removed 5 bases at V and 6 bases at J, with 19 bases between.

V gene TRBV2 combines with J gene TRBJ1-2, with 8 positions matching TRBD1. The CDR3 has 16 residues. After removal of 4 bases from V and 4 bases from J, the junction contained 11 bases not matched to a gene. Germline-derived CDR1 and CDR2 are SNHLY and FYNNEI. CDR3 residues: CASSGPGQGLPYGYTF. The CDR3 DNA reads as TGTGCCAGCAGTGGACCAGGACAGGGTCTTCCCTATGGCTACACCTTC. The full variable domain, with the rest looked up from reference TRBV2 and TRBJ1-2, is EPEVTQTPSHQVTQMGQEVILRCVPISNHLYFYWYRQILGQKVEFLVSFYNNEISEKSEIFDDQFSVERPDGSNFTLKIRSTKLEDSAMYFCASSGPGQGLPYGYTFGSGTRLTVV.

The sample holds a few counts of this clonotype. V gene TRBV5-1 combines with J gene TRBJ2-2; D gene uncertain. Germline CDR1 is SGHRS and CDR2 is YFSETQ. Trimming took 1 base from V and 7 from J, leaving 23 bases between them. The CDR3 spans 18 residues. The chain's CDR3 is CASSLRAASLRDFGELFF. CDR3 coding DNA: TGCGCCAGCAGCTTGAGGGCAGCCTCCCTACGAGACTTCGGGGAGCTGTTTTTT.

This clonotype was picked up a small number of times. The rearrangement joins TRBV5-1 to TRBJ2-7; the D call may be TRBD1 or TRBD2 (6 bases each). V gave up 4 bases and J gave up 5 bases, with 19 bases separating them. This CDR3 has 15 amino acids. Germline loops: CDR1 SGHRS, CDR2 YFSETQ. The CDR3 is CASSPGDWGPHEQYF. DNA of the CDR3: TGCGCCAGCAGCCCAGGGGACTGGGGACCCCACGAGCAGTACTTC.

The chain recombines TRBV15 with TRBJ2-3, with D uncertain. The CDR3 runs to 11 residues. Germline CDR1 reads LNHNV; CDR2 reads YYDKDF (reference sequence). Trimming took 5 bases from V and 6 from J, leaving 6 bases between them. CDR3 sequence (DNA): TGTGCCACCAGCCCGGGCGATACGCAGTATTTT. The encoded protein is CATSPGDTQYF.

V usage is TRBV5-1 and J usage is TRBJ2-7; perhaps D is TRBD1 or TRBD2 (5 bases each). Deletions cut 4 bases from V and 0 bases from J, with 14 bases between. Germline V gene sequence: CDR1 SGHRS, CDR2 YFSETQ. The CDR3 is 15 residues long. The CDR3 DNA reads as TGCGCCAGCAGCGCAAGGGACGCCAGCTCCTACGAGCAGTACTTC. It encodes CASSARDASSYEQYF.

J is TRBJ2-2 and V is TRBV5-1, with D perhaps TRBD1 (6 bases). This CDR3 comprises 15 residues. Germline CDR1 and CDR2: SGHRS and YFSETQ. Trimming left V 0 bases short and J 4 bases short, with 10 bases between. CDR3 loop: CASSLVRGGTGELFF. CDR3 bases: TGCGCCAGCAGCTTGGTGAGAGGGGGCACCGGGGAGCTGTTTTTT.